This T cell receptor (beta chain) was obtained from a study of CD8+ T cells in alopecia areata. CDR3 length: 15 amino acids. CDR1 and CDR2 (germline): SGHRS, YFSETQ. V shed 1 base and J shed 12 bases, with 23 bases lying between them. After isolation, RNA underwent reverse transcription to generate cDNA as the sequencing template. Data came from immunoSEQ multiplex PCR; TCRdb stores just in-frame clones and leaves some out. The sample includes approximately 210,000 clones, approximately 72% seen only once; the top ten take roughly 1.2%. Treatment reported: oral pan-JAK inhibitor, 5-10 mg twice daily. This specimen consisted of CD4+ T cells sorted from blood, obtained at approximately week 44, from a patient treated with tofacitinib. The chain couples TRBV5-1 to TRBJ2-7; D might be TRBD1 or TRBD2, each matching 5 bases. The TCR was taken from a human donor with alopecia areata. The CDR3 DNA follows: TGCGCCAGCAGCTTGACCGGGGACGGTATGTCGGCGCGGTACTTC. Amino acids: CASSLTGDGMSARYF.